This T cell receptor beta chain was obtained from a study of blood T cell repertoires in COVID-19. Study background: Material from acute and convalescent COVID-19 was sourced from the United States, Italy and Spain. T cells, B-cell-depleted T cells, or PBMCs supplied cDNA or gDNA.

The ends lost 2 bases at V and 6 bases at J; junction bases unmatched: 4. The CDR3 totals 13 residues. Germline CDR1 reads SGHRS; CDR2 reads YFSETQ. Per the authors' pipeline: Estimated nucleated cell counts came from reference gene primer amplification. Profiling relied on immunoSEQ multiplex PCR, and the TCRdb table lists in-frame clones only, not all of them. The DNA was the basis for D and trimming; V, J and clone size are from that table. Of about 70,000 clones in the sample, about 87% were seen once. The J gene is TRBJ1-1, the V gene TRBV5-1; TRBD1 aligns across 7 bases. This receptor was taken from a man between 50 and 59 years old with active COVID-19. Sequences were obtained from peripheral blood. This CDR3 is CASSFPGQPEAFF. The CDR3 bases are TGCGCCAGCAGCTTTCCGGGACAGCCTGAAGCTTTCTTT. Based on the CDR3 plus reference TRBV5-1 and TRBJ1-1, the full variable domain is KAGVTQTPRYLIKTRGQQVTLSCSPISGHRSVSWYQQTPGQGLQFLFEYFSETQRNKGNFPGRFSGRQFSNSRSEMNVSTLELGDSALYLCASSFPGQPEAFFGQGTRLTVV.